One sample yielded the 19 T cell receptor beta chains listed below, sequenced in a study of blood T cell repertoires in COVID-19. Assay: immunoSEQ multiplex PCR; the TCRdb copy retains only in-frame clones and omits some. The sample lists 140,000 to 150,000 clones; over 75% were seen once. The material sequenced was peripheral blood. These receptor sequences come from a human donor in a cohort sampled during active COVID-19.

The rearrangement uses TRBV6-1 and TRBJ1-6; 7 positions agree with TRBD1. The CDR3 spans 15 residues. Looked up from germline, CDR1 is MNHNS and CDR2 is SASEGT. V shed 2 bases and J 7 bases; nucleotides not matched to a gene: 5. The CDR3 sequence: CASSELTGRNSPLHF. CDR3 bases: TGTGCCAGCAGTGAACTGACAGGGAGGAATTCACCCCTCCACTTT.

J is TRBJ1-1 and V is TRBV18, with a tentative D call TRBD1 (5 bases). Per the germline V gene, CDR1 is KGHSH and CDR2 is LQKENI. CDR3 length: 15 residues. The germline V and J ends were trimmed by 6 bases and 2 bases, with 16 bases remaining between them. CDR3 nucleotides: TGTGCCAGCTCTAACGCGGGGCAGATAAACACTGAAGCTTTCTTT. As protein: CASSNAGQINTEAFF.

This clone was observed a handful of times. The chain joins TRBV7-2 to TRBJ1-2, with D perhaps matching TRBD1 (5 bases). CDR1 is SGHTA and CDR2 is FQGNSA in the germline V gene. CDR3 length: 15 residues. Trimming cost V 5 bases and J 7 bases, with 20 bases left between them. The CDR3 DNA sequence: TGTGCCAGCAGCCCTACGGGGCCCGGCGGGGCTGGCTACACCTTC. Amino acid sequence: CASSPTGPGGAGYTF.

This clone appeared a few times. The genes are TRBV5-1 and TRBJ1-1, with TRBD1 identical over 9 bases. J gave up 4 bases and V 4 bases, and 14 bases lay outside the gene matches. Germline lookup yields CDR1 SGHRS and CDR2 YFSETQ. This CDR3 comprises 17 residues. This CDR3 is CASSNRDREGVGTEAFF. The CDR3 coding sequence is TGCGCCAGCAGCAACCGGGACAGGGAAGGGGTTGGCACTGAAGCTTTCTTT.

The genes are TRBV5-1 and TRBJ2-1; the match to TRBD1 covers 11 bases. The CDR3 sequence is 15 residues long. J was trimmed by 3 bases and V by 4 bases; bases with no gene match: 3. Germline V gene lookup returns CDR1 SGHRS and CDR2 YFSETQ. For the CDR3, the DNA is TGCGCCAGCAGCGTCGGGACAGGGGGCTACAATGAGCAGTTCTTC. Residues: CASSVGTGGYNEQFF.

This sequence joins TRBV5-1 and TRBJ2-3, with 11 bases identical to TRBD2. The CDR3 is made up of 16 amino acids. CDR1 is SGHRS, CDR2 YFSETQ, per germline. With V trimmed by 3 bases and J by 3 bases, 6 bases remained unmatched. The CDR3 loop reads CASSYIAGGRTDTQYF. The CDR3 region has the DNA TGCGCCAGCAGCTATATAGCGGGGGGGAGGACAGATACGCAGTATTTT.

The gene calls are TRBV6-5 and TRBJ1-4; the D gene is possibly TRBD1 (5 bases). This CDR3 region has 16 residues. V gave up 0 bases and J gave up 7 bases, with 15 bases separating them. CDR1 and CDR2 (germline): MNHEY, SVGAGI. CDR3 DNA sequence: TGTGCCAGCAGTTACTCGATGGCACAGGCAAGTGAAAAACTGTTTTTT. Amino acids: CASSYSMAQASEKLFF.

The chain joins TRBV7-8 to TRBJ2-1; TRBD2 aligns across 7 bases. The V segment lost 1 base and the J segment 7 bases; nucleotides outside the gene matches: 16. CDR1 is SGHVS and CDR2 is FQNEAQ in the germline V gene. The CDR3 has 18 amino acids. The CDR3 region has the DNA TGTGCCAGCAGCTTAGGGGTTCGGAGCGGGAAGTCTCTTAATGAGCAGTTCTTC. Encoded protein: CASSLGVRSGKSLNEQFF.

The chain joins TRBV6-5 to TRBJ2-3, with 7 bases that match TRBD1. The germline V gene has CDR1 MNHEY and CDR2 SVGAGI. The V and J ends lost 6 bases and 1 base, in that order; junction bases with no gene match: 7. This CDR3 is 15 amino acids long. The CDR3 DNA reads TGTGCCAGCAGCCGGGACAGCCTCGGCACAGATACGCAGTATTTT. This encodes CASSRDSLGTDTQYF.

The CDR3 loop is CASSLGPRDTQYF. For the CDR3, the DNA is TGTGCCAGCAGCTTGGGTCCCAGGGATACGCAGTATTTT. V gene TRBV5-5 combines with J gene TRBJ2-3; D gene ambiguous. V was pared by 0 bases and J by 6 bases, with 8 bases between. The CDR3 sequence is 13 residues long. CDR1 and CDR2 (germline): SGHKS, YYEKEE (reference sequence).

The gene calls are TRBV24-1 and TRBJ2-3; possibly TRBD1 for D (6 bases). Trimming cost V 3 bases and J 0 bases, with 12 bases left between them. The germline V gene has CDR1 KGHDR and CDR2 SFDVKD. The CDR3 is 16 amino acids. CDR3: CATSDAGTPSTDTQYF. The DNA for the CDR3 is TGTGCCACCAGTGATGCCGGGACACCTAGCACAGATACGCAGTATTTT.

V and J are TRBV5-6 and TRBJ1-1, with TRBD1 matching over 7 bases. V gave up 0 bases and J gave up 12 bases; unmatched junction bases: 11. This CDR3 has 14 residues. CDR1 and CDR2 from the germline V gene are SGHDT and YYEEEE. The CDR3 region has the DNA TGTGCCAGCAGCTTGGCCCTAGGGGACAGCTCACCTTTCTTT. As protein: CASSLALGDSSPFF. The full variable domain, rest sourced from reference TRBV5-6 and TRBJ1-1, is DAGVTQSPTHLIKTRGQQVTLRCSPKSGHDTVSWYQQALGQGPQFIFQYYEEEERQRGNFPDRFSGHQFPNYSSELNVNALLLGDSALYLCASSLALGDSSPFFGQGTRLTVV.

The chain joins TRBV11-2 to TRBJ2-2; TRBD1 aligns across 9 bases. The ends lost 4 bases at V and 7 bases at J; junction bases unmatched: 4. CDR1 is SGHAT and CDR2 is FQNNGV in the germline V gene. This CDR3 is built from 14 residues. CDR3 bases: TGTGCCAGCAGCTCGGGACAGGGAGGCGGGGAGCTGTTTTTT. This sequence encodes CASSSGQGGGELFF.

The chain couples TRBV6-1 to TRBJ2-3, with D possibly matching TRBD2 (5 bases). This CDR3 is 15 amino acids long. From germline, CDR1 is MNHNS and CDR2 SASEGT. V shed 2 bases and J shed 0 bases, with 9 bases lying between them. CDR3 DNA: TGTGCCAGCAGTGAACTACTAGTGAGCACAGATACGCAGTATTTT. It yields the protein CASSELLVSTDTQYF.

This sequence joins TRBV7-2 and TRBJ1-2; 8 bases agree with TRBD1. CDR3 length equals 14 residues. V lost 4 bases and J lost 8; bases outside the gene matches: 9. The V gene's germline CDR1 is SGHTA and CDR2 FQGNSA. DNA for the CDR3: TGTGCCAGCAGCTCCGGACAGGGAAAATACGGCTACACCTTC. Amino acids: CASSSGQGKYGYTF.

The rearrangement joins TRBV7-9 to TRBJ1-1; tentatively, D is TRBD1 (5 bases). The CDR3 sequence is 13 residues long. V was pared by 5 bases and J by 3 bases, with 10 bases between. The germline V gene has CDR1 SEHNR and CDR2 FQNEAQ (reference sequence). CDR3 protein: CASSPGGYTEAFF. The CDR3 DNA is TGTGCCAGCAGCCCCGGGGGGTACACTGAAGCTTTCTTT. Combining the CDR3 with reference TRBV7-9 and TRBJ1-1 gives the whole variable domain DTGVSQNPRHKITKRGQNVTFRCDPISEHNRLYWYRQTLGQGPEFLTYFQNEAQLEKSRLLSDRFSAERPKGSFSTLEIQRTEQGDSAMYLCASSPGGYTEAFFGQGTRLTVV.

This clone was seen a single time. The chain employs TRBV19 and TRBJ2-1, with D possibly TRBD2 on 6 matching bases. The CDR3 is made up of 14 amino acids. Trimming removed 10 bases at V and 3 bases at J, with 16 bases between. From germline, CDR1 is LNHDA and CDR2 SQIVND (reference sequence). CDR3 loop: CATSSGEVYNEQFF. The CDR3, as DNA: TGTGCCACCTCATCCGGGGAGGTCTACAATGAGCAGTTCTTC.

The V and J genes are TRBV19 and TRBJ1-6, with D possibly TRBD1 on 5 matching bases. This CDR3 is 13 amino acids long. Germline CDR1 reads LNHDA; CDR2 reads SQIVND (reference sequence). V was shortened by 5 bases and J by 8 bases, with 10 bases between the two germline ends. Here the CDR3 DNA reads TGTGCCAGTAGTCCCAACAGGTATTCACCCCTCCACTTT. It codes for CASSPNRYSPLHF.

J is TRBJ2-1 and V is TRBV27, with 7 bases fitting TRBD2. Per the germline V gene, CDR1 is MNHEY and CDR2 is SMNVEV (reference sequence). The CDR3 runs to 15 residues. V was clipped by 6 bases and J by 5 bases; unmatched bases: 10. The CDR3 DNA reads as TGTGCCAGCAGCATGGGTAGCGGGCGAAACAATGAGCAGTTCTTC. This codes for CASSMGSGRNNEQFF.